This passage covers 28 T cell receptor beta chains from one sample sequenced in a study of CD8+ T cells in alopecia areata. RNA was isolated and reverse transcribed to cDNA, the sequencing template. Sequencing was performed with immunoSEQ multiplex PCR; in TCRdb, only in-frame clones are kept and a portion is missing. The table shows about 150,000 clones, with about 53% occurring only once. Sequenced here: CD8+ T cells sorted from blood, sampled at week 0. Every receptor here comes from a human donor with alopecia areata.

The V and J genes are TRBV27 and TRBJ2-1; D possibly corresponds to TRBD2 (5 bases). The V end lost 0 bases, the J end lost 0 bases, and 9 bases lay between the germline ends. Germline lookup yields CDR1 MNHEY and CDR2 SMNVEV (reference sequence). This CDR3 has 16 residues. The CDR3 nucleotides are TGTGCCAGCAGTTTATCGTTCGGGGACTCCTACAATGAGCAGTTCTTC. Protein sequence: CASSLSFGDSYNEQFF.

V usage is TRBV6-5 and J usage is TRBJ1-2, with D perhaps TRBD1 (5 bases). This CDR3 contains 14 residues. Per germline, CDR1 MNHEY and CDR2 SVGAGI. Deletions cut 0 bases from V and 7 bases from J, with 12 bases between. The CDR3: CASSYSTGGSGYTF. CDR3 DNA: TGTGCCAGCAGTTACTCGACTGGGGGAAGTGGCTACACCTTC.

The chain combines TRBV5-6 with TRBJ2-6; maybe TRBD1 (6 bases). From germline, CDR1 is SGHDT and CDR2 YYEEEE. V shed 2 bases and J shed 1 base, with 7 bases lying between them. The CDR3 length is 15 residues. CDR3 DNA sequence: TGTGCCAGCAGCTTAGACAGGTCTGGGGCCAACGTCCTGACTTTC. It translates to CASSLDRSGANVLTF. Filled out from reference TRBV5-6 and TRBJ2-6, the complete variable domain reads DAGVTQSPTHLIKTRGQQVTLRCSPKSGHDTVSWYQQALGQGPQFIFQYYEEEERQRGNFPDRFSGHQFPNYSSELNVNALLLGDSALYLCASSLDRSGANVLTFGAGSRLTVL.

DNA of the CDR3: TGCAGCGTTGAAGGAGCAGGGGAGAGATCCTACGAGCAGTACTTC. Amino acid sequence: CSVEGAGERSYEQYF. This sequence joins TRBV29-1 and TRBJ2-7; perhaps TRBD1 as D (6 bases). V lost 1 base and J 1 base, leaving 14 bases between the germline ends. This CDR3 is built from 15 residues. Per germline, CDR1 SQVTM and CDR2 ANQGSEA.

The V gene is TRBV29-1, the J gene TRBJ2-7; 8 nucleotides align to TRBD1. The CDR3 sequence is 14 residues long. J lost 6 bases, V lost 7 bases, and 14 bases had no gene match. Germline V lookup: CDR1 SQVTM, CDR2 ANQGSEA. The chain's CDR3 is CSAMRGTGDGEQYF. The CDR3 DNA reads as TGCAGCGCGATGCGTGGGACAGGCGACGGCGAGCAGTACTTC.

This clone was counted a few times. The rearrangement uses TRBV10-2 and TRBJ2-3; TRBD2 aligns across 9 bases. The CDR3 covers 14 residues. Unmatched junction bases numbered 3, after V lost 6 bases and J lost 2 bases. The V gene's germline CDR1 is WSHSY and CDR2 SAAADI. CDR3 sequence: CASRGGGATDTQYF. The CDR3 DNA is TGCGCCAGCAGGGGCGGGGGGGCCACAGATACGCAGTATTTT.

The rearrangement links TRBV23-1 to TRBJ2-7; no definite D call. TRBV23-1 is known as an ORF, though its function is uncertain. The CDR3 totals 16 residues. V lost 4 bases, J lost 0 bases, and 16 bases lay in between. For the CDR3, the DNA is TGCGCCAGCAGTCGGTTGACCCCAAGGGTCTCCTACGAGCAGTACTTC. This codes for CASSRLTPRVSYEQYF.

The CDR3 sequence: CAWSVLAGDGYEQYF. In DNA form, the CDR3 reads TGTGCCTGGAGTGTACTGGCAGGGGATGGCTACGAGCAGTACTTC. The rearrangement links TRBV30 to TRBJ2-7, with D perhaps TRBD1 (6 bases). The CDR3 totals 15 residues. Germline V gene lookup returns CDR1 GTSNPN and CDR2 SVGIG (reference sequence). Trimming took off 0 bases at V and 3 bases at J, with 15 bases between the two ends.

This clone has more than one count but fewer than ten. The J gene is TRBJ2-3, the V gene TRBV11-2; 8 nucleotides line up with TRBD2. The trim removed 7 bases at V and 5 bases at J, leaving 11 bases unmatched. This CDR3 is built from 15 residues. The germline V gene has CDR1 SGHAT and CDR2 FQNNGV. The CDR3 DNA sequence: TGTGCCAGCATCCCTGGTAGCGGGGACTTAGATACGCAGTATTTT. Its translation is CASIPGSGDLDTQYF.

Worth noting for this clone: This same CDR3 is encoded by further DNA sequences in the sample. The chain joins TRBV30 to TRBJ2-7; possibly TRBD1 or TRBD2 for D (5 bases each). Trimming removed 3 bases at V and 6 bases at J, with 12 bases between. This CDR3 region has 12 residues. In germline, CDR1 is GTSNPN, CDR2 SVGIG (reference sequence). The CDR3 region is CAWSSGGGEQYF. CDR3 nucleotides: TGTGCCTGGAGCTCTGGTGGGGGCGAGCAGTACTTC. Variable domain in full (rest from reference TRBV30 and TRBJ2-7): SQTIHQWPATLVQPVGSPLSLECTVEGTSNPNLYWYRQAAGRGLQLLFYSVGIGQISSEVPQNLSASRPQDRQFILSSKKLLLSDSGFYLCAWSSGGGEQYFGPGTRLTVT.

This clone was counted once. The chain links TRBV2 to TRBJ2-3; 10 bases line up with TRBD2. This CDR3 has 15 amino acids. V gave up 7 bases and J gave up 1 base; unmatched junction bases: 5. CDR1 and CDR2 from the germline V gene are SNHLY and FYNNEI. The CDR3 sequence: CASNSGTSGTDTQYF. Here the CDR3 DNA reads TGTGCCAGCAACTCCGGGACTAGCGGCACAGATACGCAGTATTTT.

The sample holds one count of this clone. The chain combines TRBV29-1 with TRBJ2-1; D unclear. Between the trimmed V and J ends, which lost 5 bases and 12 bases, there was a span of 23 bases. The CDR3 has 14 amino acids. The germline V gene encodes CDR1 SQVTM and CDR2 ANQGSEA. The CDR3 nucleotides read TGCAGCGTTCCTGACCCCGCTGCGGTACAGCGGCAGTTCTTC. Translation: CSVPDPAAVQRQFF.

This clone was seen once. V gene TRBV30 combines with J gene TRBJ2-3, with 7 positions matching TRBD2. CDR1 is GTSNPN and CDR2 is SVGIG in the germline V gene (reference sequence). The CDR3 has 13 amino acids. The CDR3 coding sequence is TGTGCTTTGTCCCGGGGGGAGACAGATACGCAGTATTTT. Its translation is CALSRGETDTQYF.

The rearrangement uses TRBV28 and TRBJ2-2; 8 bases agree with TRBD2. CDR3 length: 14 amino acids. The germline V gene encodes CDR1 MDHEN and CDR2 SYDVKM. The ends lost 6 bases at V and 3 bases at J; junction bases unmatched: 3. The CDR3 DNA reads as TGTGCCAGCAGCCAACTAGCGGACACCGGGGAGCTGTTTTTT. Residues: CASSQLADTGELFF.

V gene TRBV30 combines with J gene TRBJ1-1; no reliable D call. The ends were cut back, 4 bases at V and 3 bases at J, with 6 bases in the middle. Germline lookup yields CDR1 GTSNPN and CDR2 SVGIG (reference sequence). The CDR3 extends over 11 amino acids. The DNA for the CDR3 is TGTGCCTGGAAAGTAGACACTGAAGCTTTCTTT. This translates into CAWKVDTEAFF.

The chain has TRBV27 and TRBJ2-7; 10 bases align to TRBD2. From germline, CDR1 is MNHEY and CDR2 SMNVEV (reference sequence). The junction had 10 bases not matched to a gene; V was cut back by 4 bases and J by 4 bases. The CDR3 sequence is 16 residues long. As DNA, the CDR3 is TGTGCCAGCAGTTCCACTCCCGGGACTAGCGCTTACGAGCAGTACTTC. Encoded protein: CASSSTPGTSAYEQYF.

This clone was found many times. The sample has other DNA sequences that encode this CDR3 too. This rearrangement joins TRBV27 to TRBJ1-1; the D is unclear. The CDR3 contains 12 residues. Trimming shortened V by 5 bases and J by 0 bases, and 4 bases separated the two germline ends. Germline V gives CDR1 MNHEY, CDR2 SMNVEV (reference sequence). The DNA for the CDR3 is TGTGCCAGCAGTAACATGAACACTGAAGCTTTCTTT. This sequence encodes CASSNMNTEAFF.

The chain couples TRBV27 to TRBJ1-5, with D unresolved. V gave up 5 bases and J gave up 2 bases, with 10 bases separating them. There are 14 residues in the CDR3. CDR1 is MNHEY and CDR2 is SMNVEV in the germline V gene (reference sequence). CDR3 DNA: TGTGCCAGCAGTCCCTGGGAGGGCAATCAGCCCCAGCATTTT. This translates into CASSPWEGNQPQHF.

V and J are TRBV5-1 and TRBJ2-3; tentatively, D is TRBD2 (6 bases). The germline CDR1 and CDR2 sequences are SGHRS and YFSETQ. The CDR3 totals 16 residues. The V end was cut by 4 bases, the J end by 5 bases, with 20 bases between. For the CDR3, the DNA is TGCGCCAGCAGCCATAGCGGATCTTCGCGGGGAGATACGCAGTATTTT. Amino acids: CASSHSGSSRGDTQYF. Variable domain in full (rest from reference TRBV5-1 and TRBJ2-3): KAGVTQTPRYLIKTRGQQVTLSCSPISGHRSVSWYQQTPGQGLQFLFEYFSETQRNKGNFPGRFSGRQFSNSRSEMNVSTLELGDSALYLCASSHSGSSRGDTQYFGPGTRLTVL.

The chain employs TRBV29-1 and TRBJ1-2; TRBD1 matches 7 bases. CDR1 and CDR2 from the germline V gene are SQVTM and ANQGSEA. The ends lost 4 bases at V and 2 bases at J; junction bases unmatched: 10. The CDR3 loop spans 15 amino acids. The CDR3 reads CSVVGTTGVNYGYTF. In DNA form, the CDR3 reads TGCAGCGTTGTAGGAACCACAGGGGTGAACTATGGCTACACCTTC.

The sample holds many counts of this clone. Additional DNA sequences in this sample encode the identical CDR3. The chain combines TRBV7-9 with TRBJ2-2; D remains ambiguous. This CDR3 is built from 12 residues. The V and J ends lost 3 bases and 4 bases respectively, with 3 bases between them. Germline V gives CDR1 SEHNR, CDR2 FQNEAQ (reference sequence). The CDR3 DNA sequence: TGTGCCAGCAGCTTGAGCACCGGGGAGCTGTTTTTT. Its protein is CASSLSTGELFF.

This chain uses TRBV29-1 with TRBJ1-2; tentative D call: TRBD1 (5 bases). There are 15 residues in the CDR3. Trimming removed 1 base from V and 2 bases from J, with 14 bases in between. CDR1 and CDR2 from the germline V gene are SQVTM and ANQGSEA. This CDR3 is CSVEVPGQSNYGYTF. The CDR3 bases are TGCAGCGTTGAAGTCCCAGGGCAGTCCAACTATGGCTACACCTTC.

CDR3: CASGLTYRDRGTEAFF. CDR3 bases: TGTGCTAGTGGTTTGACTTACCGGGACAGGGGTACTGAAGCTTTCTTT. This rearrangement joins TRBV12-5 to TRBJ1-1; 10 bases agree with TRBD1. CDR1 and CDR2 from the germline V gene are LGHNT and FRNRAP. The CDR3 length is 16 residues. After removal of 2 bases from V and 5 bases from J, the junction contained 8 bases not matched to a gene.

The genes are TRBV28 and TRBJ1-2, with D unresolved. The V end lost 6 bases, the J end lost 10 bases, and 12 bases lay between the germline ends. Germline V lookup: CDR1 MDHEN, CDR2 SYDVKM. The CDR3 has 11 residues. The CDR3 coding sequence is TGTGCCAGCAGATACAGTTCTGACTACACCTTC. Protein product: CASRYSSDYTF.

V and J are TRBV25-1 and TRBJ2-7; D is unresolved. With 6 bases removed from V and 6 bases from J, the gap between germline ends came to 12 bases. Germline CDR1 MGHDK, CDR2 SYGVNS. The CDR3 contains 12 residues. In nucleotides, the CDR3 is TGTGCCAGCAGAACCCCCGCCGGCGAGCAGTACTTC. Translation: CASRTPAGEQYF.

The rearrangement links TRBV27 to TRBJ2-7; 12 bases align to TRBD1. J was trimmed by 7 bases and V by 7 bases; bases with no gene match: 8. This CDR3 has 14 residues. Germline V gene data show CDR1 as MNHEY and CDR2 as SMNVEV (reference sequence). This CDR3 is CASNPGQGAGEQYF. The CDR3 region has the DNA TGTGCCAGCAACCCGGGACAGGGGGCGGGAGAGCAGTACTTC.

The chain couples TRBV27 to TRBJ1-2; 8 nucleotides match TRBD1. CDR1 and CDR2 (germline): MNHEY, SMNVEV (reference sequence). Trimming cost V 5 bases and J 6 bases; bases outside gene matches: 8. This CDR3 region has 14 residues. The CDR3 is CASSMTGEFDGYTF. The CDR3 nucleotides are TGTGCCAGCAGTATGACAGGGGAATTCGATGGCTACACCTTC.

This clone appeared once. This chain uses TRBV11-3 with TRBJ2-2; the D gene is possibly TRBD1 (6 bases). Trimming removed 4 bases at V and 6 bases at J, with 9 bases between. Germline CDR1 reads SGHNT; CDR2 reads YENEEA. The CDR3 runs 13 residues. The CDR3 DNA is TGTGCCAGCAGCTCGACAGGTGCCGGGGAGCTGTTTTTT. Protein sequence: CASSSTGAGELFF.